Sequencing of this TCR beta chain was carried out in a study of blood T cells in healthy people across ages. Overall study results and limits: Roughly linearly, TCR beta diversity per million T cells fell as age increased. Changes seen in expanded clonotypes were possibly confounded by donor CMV status left unknown.

Remarks on this clonotype: The antigen is not known.

V lost 5 bases to trimming and J lost 2 bases; unmatched junction nucleotides: 5. The CDR3 consists of 16 residues. Germline V CDR1 and CDR2: MGHRA, YSYEKL. A sample-barcoded 5' primer and a J-beta primer mix were used in a second PCR of roughly 7 to 11 cycles. TCRdb recomputed calls from the 5' RACE reads with MiXCR, one row per CDR3 protein. The sample lists roughly 1,100,000 distinct CDR3 sequences; approximately 25% were seen once. The same specimen was also included in a second study, on T cells of mothers and their children. This second study says: For related and unrelated pairs alike, thymic selection shapes TCR recombination output similarly.

Sequencing was carried out using blood. The chain links TRBV4-1 to TRBJ2-6; TRBD1 agrees at 8 bases. The clonotype comes from a girl aged 2 to 9 in good health. The chain's CDR3 is CASSNRGSAGANVLTF. As DNA, the CDR3 is TGCGCCAGCAGCAACAGGGGGTCTGCTGGGGCCAACGTCCTGACTTTC.